Presented here are 8 T cell receptor beta chains from one specimen sequenced in a study of T cell responses to AZD1222 COVID-19 vaccine. Here immunoSEQ multiplex PCR was the method, and the copy in TCRdb shows in-frame clones only, minus some. The table records 140,000 to 150,000 clones, roughly nine tenths of them present only once. The sample was peripheral blood, taken on day 0 of AZD1222 vaccination. The source of these receptors is an adult in good health.

V is TRBV15 and J is TRBJ2-3, with D possibly being TRBD2 (5 bases). Germline CDR1 and CDR2: LNHNV and YYDKDF (reference sequence). V was cut by 0 bases and J by 2 bases, with 12 bases left in between. This CDR3 contains 16 residues. DNA of the CDR3: TGTGCCACCAGCAGAGATCGGCTCGGACTCACAGATACGCAGTATTTT. It codes for CATSRDRLGLTDTQYF. Variable domain in full (rest from reference TRBV15 and TRBJ2-3): DAMVIQNPRYQVTQFGKPVTLSCSQTLNHNVMYWYQQKSSQAPKLLFHYYDKDFNNEADTPDNFQSRRPNTSFCFLDIRSPGLGDTAMYLCATSRDRLGLTDTQYFGPGTRLTVL.

This clone was counted once. The chain's CDR3 is CASSVGGAGANTLAKNIQYF. The CDR3 DNA sequence: TGTGCCAGCAGCGTAGGGGGTGCGGGGGCCAATACCTTAGCCAAAAACATTCAGTACTTC. The chain is built from TRBV9 and TRBJ2-4, with a tentative D call TRBD2 (7 bases). The V end lost 0 bases, the J end lost 0 bases, and 22 bases lay between the germline ends. There are 20 residues in the CDR3. Germline-derived CDR1 and CDR2 are SGDLS and YYNGEE. Combining the CDR3 with reference TRBV9 and TRBJ2-4 gives the whole variable domain DSGVTQTPKHLITATGQRVTLRCSPRSGDLSVYWYQQSLDQGLQFLIQYYNGEERAKGNILERFSAQQFPDLHSELNLSSLELGDSALYFCASSVGGAGANTLAKNIQYFGAGTRLSVL.

J is TRBJ2-3 and V is TRBV19, with 7 bases fitting TRBD2. The V gene's germline CDR1 is LNHDA and CDR2 SQIVND (reference sequence). This CDR3 is built from 14 residues. After removal of 8 bases from V and 4 bases from J, the junction contained 9 bases not matched to a gene. The chain's CDR3 is CASRKAGASDTQYF. CDR3 bases: TGTGCCAGTCGAAAGGCGGGAGCCTCAGATACGCAGTATTTT.

This clone has just one count. The chain combines TRBV19 with TRBJ2-1, with 7 bases lining up with TRBD1. Losses at the gene ends were 4 bases for V and 13 bases for J; bases not matched to a gene: 16. The germline V gene has CDR1 LNHDA and CDR2 SQIVND (reference sequence). The CDR3 extends over 15 amino acids. The CDR3 loop reads CASSKPAPSTGAQFF. The CDR3 DNA is TGTGCCAGTAGTAAACCGGCTCCATCTACAGGGGCCCAGTTCTTC.

This chain connects TRBV28 to TRBJ1-4; TRBD1 matches 11 bases. Germline V gene sequence: CDR1 MDHEN, CDR2 SYDVKM. The CDR3 covers 17 residues. V shed 4 bases, J shed 5 bases, and the junction held 9 bases outside the gene matches. As DNA, the CDR3 is TGTGCCAGCAGTTCCCCAACCGGACAGGGGGCAAATGAAAAACTGTTTTTT. Translation gives CASSSPTGQGANEKLFF.

V gene TRBV14 combines with J gene TRBJ1-2; no clear D. This CDR3 has 14 amino acids. Germline loops: CDR1 SGHDN, CDR2 FVKESK. Trimming shortened V by 2 bases and J by 5 bases, and 12 bases separated the two germline ends. CDR3 sequence: CASSQLGLRYGYTF. The CDR3 nucleotides read TGTGCCAGCAGCCAACTCGGACTGAGATATGGCTACACCTTC.

The V gene is TRBV20-1, the J gene TRBJ2-1; D is undetermined. The germline V and J ends were trimmed by 7 bases and 7 bases, with 11 bases remaining between them. The CDR3 length is 11 residues. Germline V gives CDR1 DFQATT, CDR2 SNEGSKA (reference sequence). CDR3 nucleotides: TGCAGTGAGGCTAGTGTGAATGAGCAGTTCTTC. As protein: CSEASVNEQFF.

The V call is TRBV10-1, the J call TRBJ2-5; TRBD1 matches 7 bases. Unmatched junction bases numbered 15, after V lost 6 bases and J lost 5 bases. CDR1 is WNHNN and CDR2 is SYGVQD in the germline V gene (reference sequence). This CDR3 spans 16 amino acids. The CDR3 coding sequence is TGCGCCAGCAGCCCACCCGGACAGGTGGGGTTGGAGACCCAGTACTTC. It is translated as CASSPPGQVGLETQYF.